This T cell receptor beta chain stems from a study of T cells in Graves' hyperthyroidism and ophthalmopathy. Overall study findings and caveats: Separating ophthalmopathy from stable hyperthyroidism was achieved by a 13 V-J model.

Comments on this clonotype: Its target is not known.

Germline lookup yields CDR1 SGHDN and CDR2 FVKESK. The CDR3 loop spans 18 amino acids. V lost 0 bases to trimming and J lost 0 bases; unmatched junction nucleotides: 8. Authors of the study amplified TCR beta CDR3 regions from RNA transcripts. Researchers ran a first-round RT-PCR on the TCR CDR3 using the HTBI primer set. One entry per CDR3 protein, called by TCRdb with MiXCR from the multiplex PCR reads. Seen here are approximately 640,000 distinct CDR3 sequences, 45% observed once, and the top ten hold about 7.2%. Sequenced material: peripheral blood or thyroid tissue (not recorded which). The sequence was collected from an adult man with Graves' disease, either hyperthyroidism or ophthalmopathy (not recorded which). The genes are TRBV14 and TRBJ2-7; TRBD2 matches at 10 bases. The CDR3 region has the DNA TGTGCCAGCAGCCAAGAGGCACTAGCGGGAACCCGCTCCTACGAGCAGTACTTC. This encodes CASSQEALAGTRSYEQYF. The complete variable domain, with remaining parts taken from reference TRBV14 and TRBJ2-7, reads EAGVTQFPSHSVIEKGQTVTLRCDPISGHDNLYWYRRVMGKEIKFLLHFVKESKQDESGMPNNRFLAERTGGTYSTLKVQPAELEDSGVYFCASSQEALAGTRSYEQYFGPGTRLTVT.